A selection of T cell receptor beta chains follows, all from one sample in a study of blood T cell repertoires in COVID-19. Method: immunoSEQ multiplex PCR; TCRdb's copy keeps in-frame clones and lacks some. The sample yields 250,000 to 350,000 clones, roughly 90% seen once. Sequencing input: peripheral blood. These receptors all stem from a man aged 18 to 30 with active or convalescent COVID-19. CDR3s include the opening cysteine and the closing phenylalanine or tryptophan. D genes are given only for firm matches. Clone size is given for some rows only: seen once, a few or many times, or a class if the clone is expanded.

NA TRBJ1-4 TRBV5-1 NA TGCGCCAGCAGCTTGGCGGGAACTAATGAAAAACTGTTTTTT CASSLAGTNEKLFF
NA TRBJ2-1 TRBV6-5 NA TGTGCCAGCAGTTACGGTGAACTCGGGAATGAGCAGTTCTTC CASSYGELGNEQFF
NA TRBJ2-2 TRBV20-1 NA TGCAGTGCTGGGGGGGGGCCGGAGCTGTTTTTT CSAGGGPELFF
TRBD1 TRBJ1-5 TRBV4-1 NA TGCGCCAGCAGCCCCCAGACAGGGAATCAGCCCCAGCATTTT CASSPQTGNQPQHF
NA TRBJ2-1 TRBV2 few TGTGCCAGCAGTGAACACACGAATGAGCAGTTCTTC CASSEHTNEQFF
NA TRBJ1-1 TRBV29-1 NA TGCAGCGTTGAAGAACTTACAGGGAACGCTTTCTTT CSVEELTGNAFF
NA TRBJ1-2 TRBV2 NA TGTGCCAGCAGTGAACTGGACAGCCCTTATGGCTACACCTTC CASSELDSPYGYTF
TRBD1 TRBJ1-2 TRBV11-2 once TGTGCCAGCAGCTTAGATCTGGTCCTCCTCAGGGGGCAGGACTATGGCTACACCTTC CASSLDLVLLRGQDYGYTF
NA TRBJ2-3 TRBV11-2 NA TGTGCCAGCAGCCTACTATTGGACACAGATACGCAGTATTTT CASSLLLDTDTQYF
TRBD2 TRBJ2-3 TRBV6-1 once TGTGCCAGCAGTGAATGGATTAGCGGGAGCACAGATACGCAGTATTTT CASSEWISGSTDTQYF
TRBD2 TRBJ2-5 TRBV5-1 NA TGCGCCAGCAGCCAACTAGCGGGGGGTACCTCCCGGGAGACCCAGTACTTC CASSQLAGGTSRETQYF
NA TRBJ1-2 TRBV28 NA TGTGCCAGCAGTTCGTACCCTGGGGCAGTGGGGAACTATGGCTACACCTTC CASSSYPGAVGNYGYTF
TRBD2 TRBJ2-4 TRBV27 NA TGTGCCAGCAGTTCTAGCGGGAGGGCTGCCAAAAACATTCAGTACTTC CASSSSGRAAKNIQYF
NA TRBJ1-1 TRBV28 NA TGTGCCAGTACCTTAGGCGGGGTGAGGACTGAAGCTTTCTTT CASTLGGVRTEAFF
TRBD1 TRBJ1-6 TRBV28 NA TGTGCCAGCAGTTTAACAACAGGGGGCCATAATTCACCCCTCCACTTT CASSLTTGGHNSPLHF
NA TRBJ1-1 TRBV11-3 NA TGTGCCAGCAGCTCAGCGGAGGGCACTGAAGCTTTCTTT CASSSAEGTEAFF
TRBD1 TRBJ2-7 TRBV13 NA TGTGCCAGCAGCACATATACAGGGGGCGGTCAGTACTTC CASSTYTGGGQYF
NA TRBJ1-1 TRBV15 NA TGTGCCACCAGCAGAGAGGCTTTCTCCCGAGCTTTCTTT CATSREAFSRAFF
TRBD1 TRBJ1-5 TRBV11-2 NA TGTGCCAGCAGCCAGGGGGGTGATCAGCCCCAGCATTTT CASSQGGDQPQHF
TRBD2 TRBJ2-3 TRBV4-3 once TGCGCCAGCAGCCGCGGACTAGCGGGTCAAAGAGTTACGCAGTATTTT CASSRGLAGQRVTQYF
NA TRBJ2-7 TRBV6-5 NA TGTGCCAGCAGAGCGGGACAGGCCTACGAGCAGTACTTC CASRAGQAYEQYF
NA TRBJ1-5 TRBV6-5 NA TGTGCCACGGACGGGGACTACAATCAGCCCCAGCATTTT CATDGDYNQPQHF
NA TRBJ2-7 TRBV11-2 NA TGTGCCAGCAGCTTAGAACTTCCCTACGAGCAGTACTTC CASSLELPYEQYF
NA TRBJ1-2 TRBV4-1 NA TGCGCCAGCAGCCAAGATTGGGGGGACTATGGCTACACCTTC CASSQDWGDYGYTF
NA TRBJ1-3 TRBV19 once TGTGCCAGTTCCCTCGACAGATACTCTGGAAACACCATATATTTT CASSLDRYSGNTIYF
TRBD1 TRBJ1-1 TRBV16 NA TGTGCCAGCAGCTACGGACAGGGGAACACTGAAGCTTTCTTT CASSYGQGNTEAFF
NA TRBJ2-7 TRBV24-1 once TGTGCCACCAGTGATAGAACAGATAACTCCTACGAGCAGTACTTC CATSDRTDNSYEQYF
TRBD1 TRBJ2-1 TRBV6-5 NA TGTGCCAGCAGTTACACAGGGACAGGGGTAGTTTATGAGCAGTTCTTC CASSYTGTGVVYEQFF
TRBD1 TRBJ1-5 TRBV18 NA TGTGCCAGCTCACCAAGCTATCCAGGGGGCTTTGGACAGCCCCAGCATTTT CASSPSYPGGFGQPQHF
NA TRBJ2-7 TRBV4-1 many TGCGCCAGCAGCCAACTCCAGGACTCCTACGAGCAGTACTTC CASSQLQDSYEQYF
TRBD1 TRBJ1-4 TRBV6-5 NA TGTGCCAGCAGTTCCGTCGACAGGGGTTTTGAAAAACTGTTTTTT CASSSVDRGFEKLFF
TRBD2 TRBJ2-1 TRBV3-1/TRBV3-2 NA TGTGCCAGCAGCCATAGCGGGAGGCTTAACAATGAGCAGTTCTTC CASSHSGRLNNEQFF
TRBD1 TRBJ1-1 TRBV6-5 once TGTGCCAGCAGTTATGAGACAGGGGCAACGAACACTGAAGCTTTCTTT CASSYETGATNTEAFF
NA TRBJ1-1 TRBV7-6 NA TGTGCCAGCAGCTTAGGAGCCAACACTGAAGCTTTCTTT CASSLGANTEAFF
TRBD2 TRBJ2-3 TRBV5-1 NA TGCGCCAGCAGTCCACCGCGAAGCGGGAGTTTCACAGATACGCAGTATTTT CASSPPRSGSFTDTQYF
TRBD1 TRBJ1-3 TRBV19 NA TGTGCCAGTAGAAGCGACAGGGTAATCGCGGACACCATATATTTT CASRSDRVIADTIYF
NA TRBJ2-7 TRBV6-2/TRBV6-3 NA TGTGCCAGCAGCCCCCATAGTTGGGGGCATGGGCAGTACTTC CASSPHSWGHGQYF
NA TRBJ1-2 TRBV19 once TGTGCCAGTAGTACGTACGTCCCGGCAGGAAACTATGGCTACACCTTC CASSTYVPAGNYGYTF